This passage covers 8 T cell receptor beta chains from one sample sequenced in a study of T-cell reconstitution after alpha-beta-depleted transplantation in children. Researchers prepared the TCRbeta library using unique molecular identifiers, the study reports. TCRdb reprocessed the PCR reads with MiXCR, giving one entry per CDR3 protein. The sample carries 300,000 to 400,000 distinct CDR3 sequences, roughly 14% recorded once. Sequenced material: PBMCs, taken from the stem cell graft. The receptors were gathered from a human donor who donated a stem cell graft to a child with Fanconi anemia.

This clonotype was found a few times. The rearrangement joins TRBV20-1 to TRBJ2-1, with D tentatively TRBD2 (5 bases). V was pared by 2 bases and J by 10 bases, with 12 bases between. The CDR3 consists of 12 residues. Germline values: CDR1 DFQATT, CDR2 SNEGSKA (reference sequence). CDR3 DNA: TGCAGTGCTAGAATGGCTACGGGGGAGCAGTTCTTC. This sequence encodes CSARMATGEQFF.

The sample holds a few counts of this clonotype. The chain employs TRBV4-3 and TRBJ2-6; D unresolved. Trimming removed 3 bases at V and 10 bases at J, with 10 bases between. This CDR3 comprises 13 residues. CDR1 and CDR2 from the germline V gene are LGHNA and YSLEER. CDR3: CASSQSLLNVLTF. For the CDR3, the DNA is TGCGCCAGCAGCCAGAGCCTACTAAACGTCCTGACTTTC.

The V and J genes are TRBV7-9 and TRBJ2-6; D unresolved. Germline V gene lookup returns CDR1 SEHNR and CDR2 FQNEAQ (reference sequence). V shed 5 bases and J shed 0 bases, with 8 bases lying between them. This CDR3 has 15 amino acids. CDR3 in DNA: TGTGCCAGCAGCCCCCCATCCTCTGGGGCCAACGTCCTGACTTTC. Amino acid sequence: CASSPPSSGANVLTF.

This clonotype has a handful of counts. The rearrangement joins TRBV7-8 to TRBJ2-6, with D possibly TRBD2 on 6 matching bases. Germline V gene sequence: CDR1 SGHVS, CDR2 FQNEAQ. This CDR3 region has 18 residues. V was clipped by 5 bases and J by 0 bases, with 17 bases between them. CDR3 nucleotide sequence: TGTGCCAGCAGCCCCATTGGCGGGGCTAGCTCTGGGGCCAACGTCCTGACTTTC. Translating gives CASSPIGGASSGANVLTF.

The gene calls are TRBV5-1 and TRBJ2-6; no firm D call. The V gene's germline CDR1 is SGHRS and CDR2 YFSETQ. V shed 4 bases and J shed 4 bases, with 9 bases lying between them. CDR3 length equals 14 residues. Here the CDR3 DNA reads TGCGCCAGCAGCCCCCTGCCCGGGGCCAACGTCCTGACTTTC. Its protein is CASSPLPGANVLTF. Based on the CDR3 plus reference TRBV5-1 and TRBJ2-6, the full variable domain is KAGVTQTPRYLIKTRGQQVTLSCSPISGHRSVSWYQQTPGQGLQFLFEYFSETQRNKGNFPGRFSGRQFSNSRSEMNVSTLELGDSALYLCASSPLPGANVLTFGAGSRLTVL.

This clonotype was observed many times. The chain is built from TRBV4-2 and TRBJ1-5; D might be TRBD1 (5 bases). The CDR3 covers 15 residues. Per germline, CDR1 LGHNA and CDR2 YNFKEQ. V was pared by 0 bases and J by 3 bases, with 9 bases between. Written as DNA, the CDR3 is TGTGCCAGCAGCCAAGATAACAGGAACAATCAGCCCCAGCATTTT. It specifies CASSQDNRNNQPQHF.

This clonotype came up many times. The rearrangement joins TRBV2 to TRBJ1-2; D unresolved. Germline CDR1 and CDR2: SNHLY and FYNNEI. CDR3 length: 13 residues. V lost 7 bases and J 6 bases, leaving 15 bases between the germline ends. In DNA form, the CDR3 reads TGTGCCAGCAAAGGGAGTCGGGGAGATGGCTACACCTTC. As protein: CASKGSRGDGYTF.

The rearrangement joins TRBV11-2 to TRBJ1-1; D uncertain. Trimming took off 2 bases at V and 0 bases at J, with 13 bases between the two ends. The CDR3 is made up of 16 amino acids. The germline V gene has CDR1 SGHAT and CDR2 FQNNGV. As DNA, the CDR3 is TGTGCCAGCAGCTTATCCCAACGGGTTATGAACACTGAAGCTTTCTTT. Encoded protein: CASSLSQRVMNTEAFF.